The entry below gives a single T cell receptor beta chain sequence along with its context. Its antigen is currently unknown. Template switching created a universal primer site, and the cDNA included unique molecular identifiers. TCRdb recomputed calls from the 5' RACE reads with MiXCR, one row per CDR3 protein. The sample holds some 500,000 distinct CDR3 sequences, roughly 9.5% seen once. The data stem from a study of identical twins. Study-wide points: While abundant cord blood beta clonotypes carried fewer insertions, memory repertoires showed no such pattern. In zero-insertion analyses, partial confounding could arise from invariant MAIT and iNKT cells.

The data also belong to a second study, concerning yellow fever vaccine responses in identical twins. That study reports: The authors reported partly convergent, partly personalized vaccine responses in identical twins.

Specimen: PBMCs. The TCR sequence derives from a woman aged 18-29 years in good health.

Here the CDR3 DNA reads TGTGCCAGCAGTTTTGCCAGGACAGAACCAAACATTCAGTACTTC. It is translated as CASSFARTEPNIQYF. The rearrangement links TRBV12-3 or TRBV12-4 to TRBJ2-4, with a possible D match to TRBD1 (6 bases). The V gene lost 3 bases and the J gene lost 6 bases, with 15 bases spanning the gap. This CDR3 spans 15 amino acids.